Here is one T cell receptor beta chain with its context. The antigen is unknown. These data belong to a study of identical twins. This CDR3 contains 13 residues. Trimming took 2 bases from V and 11 from J, leaving 15 bases between them. Each donor (without exception) was a healthy Caucasian. Study-wide results and caveats: With beta out-of-frame sequences, excess sharing by twins was weaker. The study found excess low generation probability among twin-shared out-of-frame alpha sequences.

TCRdb re-called the 5' RACE reads through MiXCR, storing one row per CDR3 protein. The sample yields fewer than 450,000 distinct CDR3 sequences, about 9% seen once. The clonotype was recovered from a woman aged 50 to 60 in good health. The V call is TRBV12-3 or TRBV12-4, the J call TRBJ1-1, with D unclear. Sequences were obtained from naive T cells sorted from blood. Here the CDR3 reads CASSLIPSMEAFF. CDR3 DNA: TGTGCCAGCAGTTTAATTCCCTCCATGGAGGCTTTCTTT.